The 28 T cell receptor beta chains below all came from one sample that was sequenced in a study of cytomegalovirus exposure and HLA in healthy donors. The PCR contained 60 Vbeta and 13 Jbeta primers. The protocol was immunoSEQ multiplex PCR, while the TCRdb copy is restricted to in-frame clones and leaves out a portion. The sample shows under 200,000 clones, roughly four fifths of them seen only once. Sequenced sample: PBMCs. The receptors shown here come from a man aged 30 to 45 in good health and CMV-seronegative.

As for this clone: Other DNA variants within this sample encode the same CDR3. The rearrangement joins TRBV5-1 to TRBJ1-5; tentative D call: TRBD1 (5 bases). The CDR3 is 15 amino acids. Germline lookup yields CDR1 SGHRS and CDR2 YFSETQ. Trimming stripped 0 bases from V and 3 bases from J, with 10 bases between. In DNA, the CDR3 is TGCGCCAGCAGCTTGGATAGGGGCCTCAATCAGCCCCAGCATTTT. Its protein is CASSLDRGLNQPQHF.

The genes are TRBV5-1 and TRBJ2-7; a weak D match, TRBD1 (7 bases). Trimming removed 3 bases at V and 4 bases at J, with 14 bases between. Per the germline V gene, CDR1 is SGHRS and CDR2 is YFSETQ. The CDR3 totals 14 residues. The chain's CDR3 is CASSSGDSRYEQYF. The CDR3 DNA reads TGCGCCAGCAGCTCGGGGGACAGTCGATACGAGCAGTACTTC.

J is TRBJ1-1 and V is TRBV6-1; D is perhaps TRBD1 (6 bases). This CDR3 is built from 12 residues. CDR1 and CDR2 (germline): MNHNS, SASEGT. Trimming pared 6 bases from V and 11 bases from J, leaving 16 bases between. DNA for the CDR3: TGTGCCAGCAGCCGAGGGGGAGGGGTGGCTTTCTTT. It encodes CASSRGGGVAFF.

This sequence joins TRBV19 and TRBJ1-1, with D perhaps TRBD1 (5 bases). CDR1 is LNHDA and CDR2 is SQIVND in the germline V gene (reference sequence). V shed 3 bases and J shed 10 bases, with 15 bases lying between them. This CDR3 spans 13 amino acids. CDR3 in DNA: TGTGCCAGTAGTATCCAGGAGGGGACGGGAGCTTTCTTT. Protein: CASSIQEGTGAFF.

This clone was observed a handful of times. The chain recombines TRBV15 with TRBJ1-5; a possible D gene is TRBD1 (6 bases). The germline V gene encodes CDR1 LNHNV and CDR2 YYDKDF (reference sequence). The CDR3 runs to 18 residues. V lost 3 bases to trimming and J lost 4 bases, with 22 bases between them. The chain's CDR3 is CATSSDEGRTGRNQPQHF. The CDR3 nucleotides are TGTGCCACCAGCAGTGACGAGGGGAGAACAGGGCGGAATCAGCCCCAGCATTTT.

The chain recombines TRBV6-5 with TRBJ2-3; 14 bases fit TRBD2. Per germline, CDR1 MNHEY and CDR2 SVGAGI. This CDR3 is 15 amino acids long. V lost 6 bases to trimming and J lost 11 bases; unmatched junction nucleotides: 10. CDR3 protein: CASRPGLAGVLGQYF. CDR3 in DNA: TGTGCCAGCAGGCCGGGACTAGCGGGAGTTTTGGGGCAGTATTTT.

V gene TRBV25-1 combines with J gene TRBJ2-7; the D is unclear. The V end lost 6 bases, the J end lost 3 bases, and 12 bases lay between the germline ends. Germline values: CDR1 MGHDK, CDR2 SYGVNS. The CDR3 extends over 13 amino acids. DNA for the CDR3: TGTGCCAGCAGCCGTAACCAACTCTACGAGCAGTACTTC. This encodes CASSRNQLYEQYF.

The CDR3 region is CASSPGIYGYTF. The CDR3 DNA follows: TGTGCCAGCAGCCCAGGGATCTATGGCTACACCTTC. The gene calls are TRBV28 and TRBJ1-2; weak D call: TRBD1 (5 bases). V gave up 6 bases and J gave up 4 bases, with 9 bases separating them. Germline CDR1 and CDR2: MDHEN and SYDVKM. The CDR3 has 12 residues.

V is TRBV4-1 and J is TRBJ1-2; D is ambiguous. The CDR3 loop spans 14 amino acids. V was cut by 6 bases and J by 4 bases, with 15 bases left in between. The V gene's germline CDR1 is MGHRA and CDR2 YSYEKL. The CDR3 coding sequence is TGCGCCAGCAGGACTACAGACAACTCCTATGGCTACACCTTC. The encoded protein is CASRTTDNSYGYTF.

The chain employs TRBV13 and TRBJ1-4; no firm D call. The germline CDR1 and CDR2 sequences are PRHDT and FYEKMQ (reference sequence). The V gene lost 3 bases and the J gene lost 7 bases, with 15 bases spanning the gap. The CDR3 sequence is 15 residues long. CDR3 sequence: CASSFSTGGIEKLFF. The CDR3 DNA is TGTGCCAGCAGCTTCTCGACGGGAGGGATTGAAAAACTGTTTTTT.

This chain's CDR3 is CASSQTGSSNQPQHF. The CDR3 nucleotides are TGCGCCAGCAGCCAAACAGGGTCGAGCAATCAGCCCCAGCATTTT. The chain carries TRBV4-1 and TRBJ1-5; possible D gene TRBD1, 6 bases. This CDR3 comprises 15 residues. Germline loops: CDR1 MGHRA, CDR2 YSYEKL. V was shortened by 2 bases and J by 1 base, with 9 bases between the two germline ends.

This sequence joins TRBV28 and TRBJ2-7; D ambiguous. V gave up 2 bases and J gave up 0 bases, with 17 bases separating them. Germline values: CDR1 MDHEN, CDR2 SYDVKM. This CDR3 is built from 17 residues. The CDR3 loop reads CASSLPNPTRDSYEQYF. The CDR3 DNA is TGTGCCAGCAGTTTACCAAACCCCACTCGAGACTCCTACGAGCAGTACTTC.

This clone was detected once. The genes are TRBV28 and TRBJ1-3; D not certain. V lost 3 bases to trimming and J lost 5 bases, with 17 bases between them. CDR1 and CDR2 from the germline V gene are MDHEN and SYDVKM. The CDR3 totals 16 residues. CDR3 bases: TGTGCCAGCAGTTTTCTTAAGGAGCTCGGAAGAAACACCATATATTTT. As protein: CASSFLKELGRNTIYF.

The J gene is TRBJ2-7, the V gene TRBV30; D may be TRBD1 (6 bases). V shed 8 bases and J shed 2 bases, with 13 bases lying between them. Germline V gene lookup returns CDR1 GTSNPN and CDR2 SVGIG (reference sequence). The CDR3 is made up of 12 amino acids. The CDR3, as DNA: TGTGCCCCAAGGACAGTAGCCTACGAGCAGTACTTC. Its protein product is CAPRTVAYEQYF.

This chain joins TRBV28 and TRBJ2-1, with 10 bases aligning to TRBD2. Per germline, CDR1 MDHEN and CDR2 SYDVKM. The CDR3 sequence is 15 residues long. V shed 5 bases, J shed 5 bases, and the junction held 6 bases outside the gene matches. Written as DNA, the CDR3 is TGTGCCAGCAGTCTTAGCGGGAGGAGACACAATGAGCAGTTCTTC. As protein: CASSLSGRRHNEQFF.

This chain uses TRBV6-1 with TRBJ1-3; 7 positions match TRBD1. The CDR3 covers 16 residues. The germline V gene encodes CDR1 MNHNS and CDR2 SASEGT. The V and J ends lost 2 bases and 0 bases, in that order; junction bases with no gene match: 4. The CDR3 nucleotides read TGTGCCAGCAGTGAACAGGGGGGAAGCTCTGGAAACACCATATATTTT. Amino acids: CASSEQGGSSGNTIYF.

The rearrangement links TRBV9 to TRBJ2-5; D may be TRBD1 (6 bases). V lost 4 bases and J lost 5, with 18 bases in between. The V gene's germline CDR1 is SGDLS and CDR2 YYNGEE. The CDR3 sequence is 15 residues long. DNA for the CDR3: TGTGCCAGCAGCACCCGGACAGTGCCAGGGGAGACCCAGTACTTC. Amino acid sequence: CASSTRTVPGETQYF.

The chain employs TRBV7-3 and TRBJ2-1, with 12 positions matching TRBD2. The CDR3 spans 16 residues. CDR1 SGHTA and CDR2 FQGTGA come from the germline V gene. The V segment lost 2 bases and the J segment 10 bases; nucleotides outside the gene matches: 9. The CDR3 spells CASSLDVTSGRQEQFF. The CDR3, as DNA: TGTGCCAGCAGCTTAGACGTTACTAGCGGGAGGCAAGAGCAGTTCTTC.

The chain is built from TRBV4-1 and TRBJ2-1; 12 bases align to TRBD2. Germline V lookup: CDR1 MGHRA, CDR2 YSYEKL. This CDR3 contains 16 residues. Losses at the gene ends were 2 bases for V and 4 bases for J; bases not matched to a gene: 3. The CDR3 coding sequence is TGCGCCAGCAGCCAAAGACTAGCGGGAGAGTACAATGAGCAGTTCTTC. Translated, it gives CASSQRLAGEYNEQFF.

V gene TRBV4-1 combines with J gene TRBJ2-1, with 15 nucleotides matching TRBD2. V gave up 4 bases and J gave up 4 bases; unmatched junction bases: 14. The CDR3 extends over 20 amino acids. Germline V gene sequence: CDR1 MGHRA, CDR2 YSYEKL. CDR3 loop: CASSPTPGLAGGPFYNEQFF. The CDR3 nucleotides read TGCGCCAGCAGCCCCACCCCAGGACTAGCGGGAGGGCCTTTTTACAATGAGCAGTTCTTC.

The V and J genes are TRBV15 and TRBJ1-5; weak D call: TRBD1 (6 bases). CDR1 and CDR2 (germline): LNHNV, YYDKDF (reference sequence). With 7 bases removed from V and 3 bases from J, the gap between germline ends came to 16 bases. This CDR3 contains 15 residues. CDR3 protein: CATTTTGAINQPQHF. The CDR3 nucleotides are TGTGCCACCACTACGACAGGAGCCATCAATCAGCCCCAGCATTTT.

About this clone: Other DNA sequences in this specimen translate into the identical CDR3. The chain couples TRBV4-1 to TRBJ2-7; 9 nucleotides match TRBD2. The CDR3 covers 16 residues. With V trimmed by 4 bases and J by 1 base, 8 bases remained unmatched. CDR1 and CDR2 from the germline V gene are MGHRA and YSYEKL. In DNA, the CDR3 is TGCGCCAGCAGCCCCCGAGCGGGAGGCAGATCCTACGAGCAGTACTTC. The encoded protein is CASSPRAGGRSYEQYF.

This chain connects TRBV19 to TRBJ1-2, with a tentative D call TRBD1 (6 bases). The CDR3 runs to 14 residues. Germline V gives CDR1 LNHDA, CDR2 SQIVND (reference sequence). Trimming removed 7 bases from V and 7 bases from J, with 19 bases in between. CDR3 loop: CASTRGSSGFGYTF. The DNA of the CDR3 is TGTGCCAGTACCAGGGGCAGTTCGGGATTTGGCTACACCTTC.

The chain combines TRBV9 with TRBJ1-3; 9 bases agree with TRBD1. Germline V CDR1 and CDR2: SGDLS, YYNGEE. There are 14 residues in the CDR3. The junction had 2 bases not matched to a gene; V was cut back by 3 bases and J by 4 bases. The CDR3 DNA follows: TGTGCCAGCAGCGGGACAGGGGTCGGAAACACCATATATTTT. It specifies CASSGTGVGNTIYF.

CDR3 region: CASRPYGRNGYGYTF. The CDR3 DNA sequence: TGTGCCAGCAGGCCATATGGGCGAAATGGCTATGGCTACACCTTC. The chain links TRBV6-4 to TRBJ1-2, with D hard to call. V was trimmed by 6 bases and J by 4 bases, leaving 18 bases between them. CDR1 and CDR2 from the germline V gene are MRHNA and SNTAGT. CDR3 length: 15 amino acids.

J is TRBJ2-2 and V is TRBV7-9, with 7 bases fitting TRBD1. The germline V gene has CDR1 SEHNR and CDR2 FQNEAQ (reference sequence). V lost 1 base to trimming and J lost 0 bases; unmatched junction nucleotides: 8. CDR3 length: 18 residues. The CDR3 sequence: CASSLERLGTANTGELFF. CDR3 nucleotide sequence: TGTGCCAGCAGCTTAGAGCGTTTGGGGACAGCGAACACCGGGGAGCTGTTTTTT.

A few counts support this clone. Other DNA variants within this sample encode the same CDR3. The chain links TRBV6-5 to TRBJ2-7, with D perhaps matching TRBD2 (5 bases). This CDR3 has 13 amino acids. V was trimmed by 2 bases and J by 4 bases, leaving 9 bases between them. From germline, CDR1 is MNHEY and CDR2 SVGAGI. CDR3 coding DNA: TGTGCCAGCAGTTACGGGGAGCGGTACGAGCAGTACTTC. Translation gives CASSYGERYEQYF.

This chain joins TRBV4-2 and TRBJ2-2; the D gene is possibly TRBD1 (6 bases). The CDR3 has 14 residues. Germline V gene lookup returns CDR1 LGHNA and CDR2 YNFKEQ. V was clipped by 0 bases and J by 5 bases, with 7 bases between them. DNA for the CDR3: TGTGCCAGCAGCCAAGATAGGGGGACCGGGGAGCTGTTTTTT. Translated, it gives CASSQDRGTGELFF.